A single sample gave rise to the 22 T cell receptor beta chains below, sequenced in a study of blood T cell repertoires in COVID-19. This table comes from immunoSEQ multiplex PCR, and its TCRdb copy is limited to in-frame clones, with some not included. This sample yields 150,000 to 180,000 clones, of which about 80% are seen a single time; about 29% belongs to the top ten. Input material: peripheral blood. These TCRs come from a woman aged 55-70 years with acute or convalescent COVID-19.

The chain has TRBV10-1 and TRBJ2-2; D is perhaps TRBD2 (6 bases). V lost 0 bases and J 2 bases, leaving 16 bases between the germline ends. The CDR3 has 18 amino acids. The germline gives CDR1 WNHNN, CDR2 SYGVQD (reference sequence). This chain's CDR3 is CASSESRGRDFNTGELFF. The CDR3 region has the DNA TGCGCCAGCAGTGAGTCGAGGGGACGGGACTTTAACACCGGGGAGCTGTTTTTT.

This sequence joins TRBV6-1 and TRBJ1-1; no clear D. Germline CDR1 reads MNHNS; CDR2 reads SASEGT. The V gene lost 1 base and the J gene lost 0 bases, with 9 bases spanning the gap. CDR3 length: 15 amino acids. The CDR3 spells CASSEGIQMNTEAFF. The CDR3 DNA reads as TGTGCCAGCAGTGAAGGAATACAGATGAACACTGAAGCTTTCTTT.

J is TRBJ2-3 and V is TRBV4-1, with 11 bases fitting TRBD2. The CDR3 runs 17 residues. CDR1 and CDR2 from the germline V gene are MGHRA and YSYEKL. V gave up 4 bases and J gave up 2 bases; unmatched junction bases: 8. The DNA for the CDR3 is TGCGCCAGCAGCCCCAGAGGGACTAGCGGTCCCACAGATACGCAGTATTTT. Translated, it gives CASSPRGTSGPTDTQYF.

The V gene is TRBV15, the J gene TRBJ2-1; 7 nucleotides line up with TRBD2. CDR1 and CDR2 from the germline V gene are LNHNV and YYDKDF (reference sequence). The junction had 7 bases not matched to a gene; V was cut back by 0 bases and J by 8 bases. CDR3 size: 15 residues. CDR3 in DNA: TGTGCCACCAGCAGAGATCTGACTAGCTTACATGAGCAGTTCTTC. Encoded protein: CATSRDLTSLHEQFF.

The chain has TRBV29-1 and TRBJ2-2, with 7 bases matching TRBD1. The germline gives CDR1 SQVTM, CDR2 ANQGSEA. Losses at the gene ends were 4 bases for V and 5 bases for J; bases not matched to a gene: 1. This CDR3 has 12 residues. The CDR3 sequence is CSVARGTGELFF. CDR3 coding DNA: TGCAGCGTTGCCAGGGGGACCGGGGAGCTGTTTTTT.

J is TRBJ2-6 and V is TRBV2; 7 bases map to TRBD1. The CDR3 has 15 residues. The V gene end was trimmed by 4 bases and the J gene end by 3 bases; junction bases not matched to a gene: 3. Per germline, CDR1 SNHLY and CDR2 FYNNEI. The CDR3 reads CASSVQGFGANVLTF. The CDR3 DNA reads as TGTGCCAGCAGTGTACAGGGGTTTGGGGCCAACGTCCTGACTTTC. Supplemented by reference TRBV2 and TRBJ2-6, the full variable domain reads EPEVTQTPSHQVTQMGQEVILRCVPISNHLYFYWYRQILGQKVEFLVSFYNNEISEKSEIFDDQFSVERPDGSNFTLKIRSTKLEDSAMYFCASSVQGFGANVLTFGAGSRLTVL.

V is TRBV28 and J is TRBJ1-4; maybe TRBD1 (5 bases). V was clipped by 8 bases and J by 5 bases, with 12 bases between them. The CDR3 loop spans 13 amino acids. Germline V gene sequence: CDR1 MDHEN, CDR2 SYDVKM. CDR3 bases: TGTGCCAGCGTAGGGGCTATCAATGAAAAACTGTTTTTT. Protein product: CASVGAINEKLFF. The full variable domain, with the rest looked up from reference TRBV28 and TRBJ1-4, is DVKVTQSSRYLVKRTGEKVFLECVQDMDHENMFWYRQDPGLGLRLIYFSYDVKMKEKGDIPEGYSVSREKKERFSLILESASTNQTSMYLCASVGAINEKLFFGSGTQLSVL.

This rearrangement joins TRBV7-3 to TRBJ2-3; weak D call: TRBD2 (5 bases). Between the trimmed V and J ends, which lost 6 bases and 1 base, there was a span of 14 bases. Germline CDR1 SGHTA, CDR2 FQGTGA. The CDR3 runs 15 residues. The CDR3 is CASRPEGSGTDTQYF. In DNA, the CDR3 is TGTGCCAGCAGACCCGAGGGTAGCGGCACAGATACGCAGTATTTT.

The CDR3: CSVVGGPMYEQFF. The CDR3, as DNA: TGCAGCGTTGTCGGGGGACCTATGTATGAGCAGTTCTTC. This rearrangement joins TRBV29-1 to TRBJ2-1; possible D gene TRBD2, 6 bases. In germline, CDR1 is SQVTM, CDR2 ANQGSEA. The CDR3 runs to 13 residues. Trimming removed 4 bases at V and 8 bases at J, with 15 bases between.

This chain joins TRBV5-1 and TRBJ1-2; 9 bases are shared with TRBD1. Germline CDR1 is SGHRS and CDR2 is YFSETQ. This CDR3 region has 16 residues. V lost 5 bases and J lost 4; bases outside the gene matches: 12. CDR3 sequence reads: CASRQQPGQGTYGYTF. CDR3 bases: TGCGCCAGCAGGCAACAACCGGGACAGGGAACCTATGGCTACACCTTC. Using reference TRBV5-1 and TRBJ1-2 for the parts outside the CDR3, the full variable domain is KAGVTQTPRYLIKTRGQQVTLSCSPISGHRSVSWYQQTPGQGLQFLFEYFSETQRNKGNFPGRFSGRQFSNSRSEMNVSTLELGDSALYLCASRQQPGQGTYGYTFGSGTRLTVV.

The rearrangement joins TRBV5-4 to TRBJ1-2; TRBD1 matches 10 bases. Germline CDR1 and CDR2: SGHNT and YYREEE (reference sequence). CDR3 size: 14 residues. Trimming took 4 bases from V and 4 from J; bases not matched to a gene: 4. Here the CDR3 reads CASSPRDRGYGYTF. The DNA for the CDR3 is TGTGCCAGCAGCCCCCGGGACAGGGGCTATGGCTACACCTTC.

This clone was counted once. The gene calls are TRBV18 and TRBJ1-3, with a tentative D call TRBD1 (6 bases). Trimming left V 4 bases short and J 2 bases short, with 6 bases between. Germline values: CDR1 KGHSH, CDR2 LQKENI. This CDR3 is 13 amino acids long. The DNA for the CDR3 is TGTGCCAGCTCACAGGGGGCTGGAAACACCATATATTTT. This translates into CASSQGAGNTIYF.

The chain uses TRBV9 and TRBJ2-1; 13 bases agree with TRBD2. This CDR3 has 18 amino acids. Unmatched junction bases numbered 9, after V lost 0 bases and J lost 6 bases. CDR1 is SGDLS and CDR2 is YYNGEE in the germline V gene. Here the CDR3 DNA reads TGTGCCAGCAGCGTAGGATTGGGACTAGCGGGGAGTGGCAATGAGCAGTTCTTC. Translated, it gives CASSVGLGLAGSGNEQFF.

The chain has TRBV27 and TRBJ1-4, with a tentative D call TRBD1 (6 bases). The CDR3 is 14 amino acids. CDR1 and CDR2 from the germline V gene are MNHEY and SMNVEV (reference sequence). Trimming removed 5 bases at V and 5 bases at J, with 12 bases between. CDR3 region: CASSPDRSNEKLFF. As DNA, the CDR3 is TGTGCCAGCAGTCCCGACAGGTCCAATGAAAAACTGTTTTTT.

This chain connects TRBV13 to TRBJ1-2; 8 bases agree with TRBD1. CDR3 length equals 15 residues. J lost 5 bases, V lost 4 bases, and 9 bases had no gene match. The germline CDR1 and CDR2 sequences are PRHDT and FYEKMQ (reference sequence). CDR3 loop: CASSSRKTGVYGYTF. CDR3 DNA sequence: TGTGCCAGCAGCTCACGAAAGACAGGGGTATATGGCTACACCTTC.

The chain links TRBV7-3 to TRBJ2-5, with TRBD1 matching 8 bases. CDR3 length equals 13 residues. Germline V CDR1 and CDR2: SGHTA, FQGTGA. The junction had 8 bases not matched to a gene; V was cut back by 8 bases and J by 6 bases. As DNA, the CDR3 is TGTGCCAGCCAAAGACAGGGGATTAAGACCCAGTACTTC. Residues: CASQRQGIKTQYF.

The V and J genes are TRBV15 and TRBJ2-3; perhaps TRBD1 as D (5 bases). Germline CDR1 is LNHNV and CDR2 is YYDKDF (reference sequence). V lost 1 base and J lost 5, with 10 bases in between. This CDR3 is 14 amino acids long. The CDR3 sequence is CATSRGGREDTQYF. Here the CDR3 DNA reads TGTGCCACCAGCAGAGGAGGCAGGGAAGATACGCAGTATTTT.

The rearrangement links TRBV5-8 to TRBJ1-2, with 8 bases that match TRBD1. CDR3 length: 14 amino acids. V shed 5 bases and J 4 bases; nucleotides not matched to a gene: 7. Per germline, CDR1 SGHTS and CDR2 YDEGEE. CDR3 coding DNA: TGTGCCAGCAGATCGACAGGGGCGGGCTATGGCTACACCTTC. Translated: CASRSTGAGYGYTF. Variable domain in full (rest from reference TRBV5-8 and TRBJ1-2): EAGVTQSPTHLIKTRGQQATLRCSPISGHTSVYWYQQALGLGLQFLLWYDEGEERNRGNFPPRFSGRQFPNYSSELNVNALELEDSALYLCASRSTGAGYGYTFGSGTRLTVV.

V gene TRBV12-3 or TRBV12-4 combines with J gene TRBJ1-2; D is perhaps TRBD1 (6 bases). The CDR3 has 13 residues. The V gene lost 5 bases and the J gene lost 6 bases, with 13 bases spanning the gap. The CDR3 DNA sequence: TGTGCCAGCAGTCGTGACAGGCCCAATGGCTACACCTTC. Protein sequence: CASSRDRPNGYTF.

The gene calls are TRBV4-2 and TRBJ2-2; 8 nucleotides agree with TRBD2. V gave up 4 bases and J gave up 7 bases; unmatched junction bases: 17. CDR1 is LGHNA and CDR2 is YNFKEQ in the germline V gene. The CDR3 runs to 18 residues. The CDR3 reads CASSPALRGASPYGELFF. The CDR3 DNA reads TGTGCCAGCAGCCCAGCGTTGCGGGGGGCAAGCCCTTACGGGGAGCTGTTTTTT.

The V call is TRBV5-4, the J call TRBJ1-3; no firm D call. V lost 9 bases and J 0 bases, leaving 16 bases between the germline ends. In germline, CDR1 is SGHNT, CDR2 YYREEE (reference sequence). The CDR3 has 15 residues. The CDR3 DNA sequence: TGTGCCATCTCGAGGGAAGGGAACTCTGGAAACACCATATATTTT. This translates into CAISREGNSGNTIYF.

This CDR3 reads CASSPGHFTEAFF. CDR3 DNA: TGTGCCAGCTCCCCCGGACATTTCACTGAAGCTTTCTTT. The chain links TRBV18 to TRBJ1-1; tentative D call: TRBD1 (5 bases). V was pared by 6 bases and J by 4 bases, with 12 bases between. The CDR3 covers 13 residues. From germline, CDR1 is KGHSH and CDR2 LQKENI.